The 21 T cell receptor beta chains listed next were all sequenced from one sample in a study of blood T cell repertoires in COVID-19. TCRdb's table, derived via immunoSEQ multiplex PCR, lists solely in-frame clones and lacks some. Seen here are approximately 52,000 clones, roughly nine tenths observed once, and the top ten hold around 15%. Sequenced material: peripheral blood. These receptors originate from a human donor with active COVID-19. The donor label of this sample is uncertain.

This chain joins TRBV5-6 and TRBJ2-4; D ambiguous. The CDR3 sequence is 14 residues long. Germline CDR1 is SGHDT and CDR2 is YYEEEE. Between the trimmed V and J ends, which lost 0 bases and 3 bases, there was a span of 7 bases. Here the CDR3 reads CASSLVYYKNIQYF. CDR3 nucleotide sequence: TGTGCCAGCAGCTTGGTTTACTACAAAAACATTCAGTACTTC.

For this clone: This sample also contains other DNA sequences that code for the same CDR3. This chain uses TRBV9 with TRBJ1-3; tentative D call: TRBD1 (5 bases). Germline loops: CDR1 SGDLS, CDR2 YYNGEE. The V end lost 0 bases, the J end lost 2 bases, and 9 bases lay between the germline ends. The CDR3 covers 15 residues. The CDR3 loop is CASSVGGVAGNTIYF. The DNA of the CDR3 is TGTGCCAGCAGCGTAGGGGGGGTGGCTGGAAACACCATATATTTT.

The gene calls are TRBV4-3 and TRBJ2-7, with TRBD1 as a possible D gene (6 bases). The germline V gene has CDR1 LGHNA and CDR2 YSLEER. The CDR3 is 13 amino acids. Between the trimmed V and J ends, which lost 4 bases and 6 bases, there was a span of 13 bases. The CDR3: CASSPHTGSEQYF. CDR3 nucleotide sequence: TGCGCCAGCAGCCCACATACAGGGTCCGAGCAGTACTTC.

The rearrangement uses TRBV6-5 and TRBJ2-1; weak D call: TRBD2 (5 bases). V lost 2 bases and J lost 8, with 13 bases in between. This CDR3 has 14 amino acids. Germline V gene lookup returns CDR1 MNHEY and CDR2 SVGAGI. Here the CDR3 reads CASSYGLAQDEQFF. DNA for the CDR3: TGTGCCAGCAGTTACGGATTAGCGCAGGATGAGCAGTTCTTC.

DNA of the CDR3: TGTGCCATCAGTGAAGGTGGAGGCCTCACCTACGAGCAGTACTTC. Amino acids: CAISEGGGLTYEQYF. The chain employs TRBV10-3 and TRBJ2-7; possible D gene TRBD2, 5 bases. Trimming took 3 bases from V and 2 from J, leaving 14 bases between them. The CDR3 extends over 15 amino acids. CDR1 ENHRY and CDR2 SYGVKD come from the germline V gene.

CDR3 sequence: CASSLTPGQGEQYF. The CDR3 nucleotides read TGTGCCAGCAGCCTGACACCGGGACAGGGGGAGCAGTACTTC. V is TRBV4-2 and J is TRBJ2-7; 10 bases align to TRBD1. Looked up from germline, CDR1 is LGHNA and CDR2 is YNFKEQ. The CDR3 consists of 14 residues. Losses at the gene ends were 4 bases for V and 7 bases for J; bases not matched to a gene: 7.

The genes are TRBV6-2 or TRBV6-3 and TRBJ2-2; 7 bases map to TRBD1. The CDR3 sequence is 16 residues long. Germline loops: CDR1 MNHEY, CDR2 SVGEGT. With 3 bases clipped from V and 4 bases from J, the junction kept 8 bases outside the gene matches. The CDR3 reads CASSYSRGRSTGELFF. CDR3 coding DNA: TGTGCCAGCAGTTATTCTAGGGGGCGAAGCACCGGGGAGCTGTTTTTT.

The chain employs TRBV7-8 and TRBJ2-1, with a possible D match to TRBD2 (6 bases). Per the germline V gene, CDR1 is SGHVS and CDR2 is FQNEAQ. Between the trimmed V and J ends, which lost 4 bases and 4 bases, there was a span of 11 bases. The CDR3 extends over 14 amino acids. The DNA for the CDR3 is TGTGCCAGCAGCTCGGGGGTCCAATACAATGAGCAGTTCTTC. Its translation: CASSSGVQYNEQFF.

The chain's CDR3 is CASSGQEAYEQYF. In nucleotides, the CDR3 is TGTGCCAGCTCGGGACAGGAAGCCTACGAGCAGTACTTC. The chain recombines TRBV3-1 (or the pseudogene TRBV3-2) with TRBJ2-7, with TRBD1 identical over 8 bases. The CDR3 is made up of 13 amino acids. Trimming at V came to 8 bases and at J to 2 bases, leaving 5 bases not matched to a gene. Germline V lookup: CDR1 LGHDT, CDR2 YNNKEL (reference sequence).

This clone was seen only once. CDR3 nucleotide sequence: TGTGCCAGCACCCAAGTAAGACAGGGCAACAATGAGCAGTTCTTC. Protein: CASTQVRQGNNEQFF. The chain carries TRBV7-2 and TRBJ2-1, with TRBD1 identical over 7 bases. This CDR3 is built from 15 residues. Germline loops: CDR1 SGHTA, CDR2 FQGNSA. Losses at the gene ends were 7 bases for V and 5 bases for J; bases not matched to a gene: 11.

The V gene is TRBV6-6, the J gene TRBJ1-2, with TRBD1 matching over 9 bases. Germline trimming cut 2 bases from V and 5 bases from J; bases unmatched to any gene: 3. Per germline, CDR1 MNHNY and CDR2 SVGAGI (reference sequence). The CDR3 length is 14 residues. CDR3 amino acids: CASSYLGTGYGYTF. The CDR3 nucleotides are TGTGCCAGCAGTTACCTAGGGACAGGGTATGGCTACACCTTC.

CDR3 DNA: TGCGCCAGCAGCCAAGATTCAGGGGTTAACACTGAAGCTTTCTTT. It translates to CASSQDSGVNTEAFF. V usage is TRBV4-3 and J usage is TRBJ1-1, with D perhaps matching TRBD1 (6 bases). Germline V gene lookup returns CDR1 LGHNA and CDR2 YSLEER. The CDR3 contains 15 residues. V lost 0 bases to trimming and J lost 2 bases, with 10 bases between them.

This clone was picked up one time. V gene TRBV3-1 (or the pseudogene TRBV3-2) combines with J gene TRBJ2-2, with D hard to call. The CDR3 extends over 12 amino acids. Germline-derived CDR1 and CDR2 are LGHDT and YNNKEL (reference sequence). V dropped 4 bases and J dropped 8 bases, with 8 bases sitting between them. The DNA of the CDR3 is TGTGCCAGCAGCCGAACCCGGGGGGAGCTGTTTTTT. This gives the protein CASSRTRGELFF.

V and J are TRBV15 and TRBJ1-1; 9 bases map to TRBD1. CDR3 length equals 15 residues. The germline V gene encodes CDR1 LNHNV and CDR2 YYDKDF (reference sequence). V shed 2 bases, J shed 8 bases, and the junction held 9 bases outside the gene matches. This chain's CDR3 is CATSRSRQGGAEAFF. The CDR3 DNA reads TGTGCCACCAGCAGAAGCCGACAGGGGGGAGCGGAAGCTTTCTTT. The whole variable domain, remainder taken from reference TRBV15 and TRBJ1-1, is DAMVIQNPRYQVTQFGKPVTLSCSQTLNHNVMYWYQQKSSQAPKLLFHYYDKDFNNEADTPDNFQSRRPNTSFCFLDIRSPGLGDTAMYLCATSRSRQGGAEAFFGQGTRLTVV.

The V gene is TRBV6-6, the J gene TRBJ1-2; 10 bases are a match to TRBD1. J gave up 2 bases and V 5 bases, and 11 bases lay outside the gene matches. This CDR3 is 17 amino acids long. The germline CDR1 and CDR2 sequences are MNHNY and SVGAGI (reference sequence). CDR3 sequence: CASSGSGTGVRNYGYTF. For the CDR3, the DNA is TGTGCCAGCAGTGGATCCGGGACAGGGGTGCGAAACTATGGCTACACCTTC.

This clone showed up just once. CDR3 protein: CASSWPRTSGADNEQFF. The DNA for the CDR3 is TGCGCCAGCAGCTGGCCCCGGACTAGCGGGGCGGACAATGAGCAGTTCTTC. The V gene is TRBV5-1, the J gene TRBJ2-1, with 12 nucleotides matching TRBD2. With 3 bases clipped from V and 5 bases from J, the junction kept 9 bases outside the gene matches. Germline V gives CDR1 SGHRS, CDR2 YFSETQ. The CDR3 runs 17 residues.

This CDR3 reads CASSDSGVGNSPLHF. The CDR3 DNA follows: TGTGCCAGCAGTGATAGCGGGGTGGGGAATTCACCCCTCCACTTT. The chain uses TRBV6-1 and TRBJ1-6; D gene uncertain. Trimming stripped 3 bases from V and 7 bases from J, with 13 bases between. The length of the CDR3 is 15 residues. Germline values: CDR1 MNHNS, CDR2 SASEGT.

This sequence joins TRBV7-8 and TRBJ2-7; TRBD1 aligns across 9 bases. The germline CDR1 and CDR2 sequences are SGHVS and FQNEAQ. The ends lost 1 base at V and 4 bases at J; junction bases unmatched: 5. This CDR3 comprises 15 residues. This CDR3 reads CASSLVGTGSYEQYF. DNA for the CDR3: TGTGCCAGCAGCTTAGTTGGGACAGGGTCTTACGAGCAGTACTTC.

This sequence joins TRBV5-5 and TRBJ2-2; 7 bases agree with TRBD2. With V trimmed by 3 bases and J by 1 base, 9 bases remained unmatched. Germline-derived CDR1 and CDR2 are SGHKS and YYEKEE (reference sequence). This CDR3 has 17 amino acids. CDR3 residues: CASSSPFRGVNTGELFF. CDR3 sequence (DNA): TGTGCCAGCAGCTCGCCCTTTCGGGGGGTGAACACCGGGGAGCTGTTTTTT.

J is TRBJ2-7 and V is TRBV9; D may be TRBD2 (5 bases). The CDR3 contains 15 residues. The ends were cut back, 4 bases at V and 0 bases at J, with 14 bases in the middle. CDR1 is SGDLS and CDR2 is YYNGEE in the germline V gene. CDR3 residues: CASSLGGQSSYEQYF. DNA for the CDR3: TGTGCCAGCAGCCTGGGCGGGCAGAGCTCCTACGAGCAGTACTTC.

J is TRBJ1-2 and V is TRBV7-2; 10 nucleotides line up with TRBD1. Trimming at V came to 4 bases and at J to 4 bases, leaving 9 bases not matched to a gene. This CDR3 is 16 amino acids long. Germline-derived CDR1 and CDR2 are SGHTA and FQGNSA. The CDR3 loop reads CASSSHGQGVGYGYTF. The DNA of the CDR3 is TGTGCCAGCAGCTCTCATGGACAGGGGGTGGGCTATGGCTACACCTTC. The full variable domain, completed using reference TRBV7-2 and TRBJ1-2, is GAGVSQSPSNKVTEKGKDVELRCDPISGHTALYWYRQSLGQGLEFLIYFQGNSAPDKSGLPSDRFSAERTGGSVSTLTIQRTQQEDSAVYLCASSSHGQGVGYGYTFGSGTRLTVV.